This is a list of T cell receptor beta chains from one sample in a study of blood T cell repertoires in COVID-19. The method was immunoSEQ multiplex PCR; TCRdb's version includes in-frame clones alone and lacks a portion of them. Among 230,000 or so clones, about 88% were seen once, and the ten largest hold just over 2.5%. Specimen: PBMCs or T cells enriched from blood (not recorded which). The receptors were gathered from a woman in her twenties or thirties who had recovered from COVID-19. Each CDR3 is given with its conserved first and last residue. A D gene is named only where the DNA matches it firmly. A clone size is listed for some rows: how often the clone was seen (once, few, many), or a class if it is expanded.

. | TRBJ2-2 | . | TRBV6-5 | TGTGCCAGCAGTTTCCGGACTGGCGGGGAGCTGTTTTTT | CASSFRTGGELFF
. | TRBJ2-7 | TRBD2 | TRBV4-1 | TGCGCCAGCAGCTTCGGGGCACTAGCGGGGCTTTACGAGCAGTACTTC | CASSFGALAGLYEQYF
. | TRBJ2-3 | . | TRBV19 | TGTGCCAGTAGTGGGGGACAAGACACAGATACGCAGTATTTT | CASSGGQDTDTQYF
. | TRBJ1-2 | . | TRBV7-2 | TGTGCCAGCAGCTTAAATGGGGGGGGACCTAACTATGGCTACACCTTC | CASSLNGGGPNYGYTF
. | TRBJ2-6 | . | TRBV7-6 | TGTGCCAGCAGCGAGGAAGGGGTAGGGGCCAACGTCCTGACTTTC | CASSEEGVGANVLTF
. | TRBJ2-7 | . | TRBV7-7 | TGTGCCAGCAGCTTTCTCCGGGACTTCCGATACGAGCAGTACTTC | CASSFLRDFRYEQYF
. | TRBJ2-3 | . | TRBV9 | TGTGCCAGCAGCGTAGGCGAGCTCACAGATACGCAGTATTTT | CASSVGELTDTQYF
. | TRBJ1-4 | . | TRBV19 | TGTGCCAGTAAGCTGGGGGGGACCAGAGCAACTAATGAAAAACTGTTTTTT | CASKLGGTRATNEKLFF
. | TRBJ2-7 | . | TRBV9 | TGTGCCAGCAGCTCCGGGGATTGGGGGGACTACGAGCAGTACTTC | CASSSGDWGDYEQYF
. | TRBJ1-2 | TRBD1 | TRBV19 | TGTGCCAGTAGTACTGGACAGGGAGTGTACTTTGGCTACACCTTC | CASSTGQGVYFGYTF
. | TRBJ2-1 | TRBD1 | TRBV4-1 | TGCGCCAGCAGCCAAGATATACACAGGGGTGAGCAGTTCTTC | CASSQDIHRGEQFF
. | TRBJ1-6 | TRBD1 | TRBV11-3 | TGTGCCAGCAGCACGGGACAGGATAATTCACCCCTCCACTTT | CASSTGQDNSPLHF
. | TRBJ2-3 | TRBD2 | TRBV6-4 | TGTGCCAGCAGTGACGGCGGGGGTAGCACAGATACGCAGTATTTT | CASSDGGGSTDTQYF
. | TRBJ1-5 | TRBD1 | TRBV7-9 | TGTGCCAGCAGCTCCGGACAGGATAGCAATCAGCCCCAGCATTTT | CASSSGQDSNQPQHF
. | TRBJ2-3 | . | TRBV11-2 | TGTGCCAGCAGCTCCCCATCAGTCAGCACAGATACGCAGTATTTT | CASSSPSVSTDTQYF
. | TRBJ1-4 | . | TRBV18 | TGTGCCAGCTCACCAACCGCAGTTACCCATGAAAAACTGTTTTTT | CASSPTAVTHEKLFF
. | TRBJ1-2 | . | TRBV7-2 | TGTGCCAGCAGCTTCGACGGAGTCTATGGCTACACCTTC | CASSFDGVYGYTF
. | TRBJ1-2 | TRBD1 | TRBV4-2 | TGTGCCAGCAGCCCCCCCGGACAGGGGAATGGCTACACCTTC | CASSPPGQGNGYTF
once | TRBJ2-3 | TRBD2 | TRBV28 | TGTGCCAGCAGTCTAGCGGGGAGCACAGATACGCAGTATTTT | CASSLAGSTDTQYF
. | TRBJ1-5 | TRBD1 | TRBV7-2 | TGTGCCAGCAGCCCAGGGACAGGGTTTTCGGTTCGGAGCAATCAGCCCCAGCATTTT | CASSPGTGFSVRSNQPQHF
. | TRBJ2-7 | TRBD2 | TRBV7-2 | TGTGCCAGCAGCTTAGTAGCTAGCGGGATTTCCTACGAGCAGTACTTC | CASSLVASGISYEQYF
once | TRBJ1-1 | . | TRBV9 | TGTGCCAGCAGCGTAGGCCCAGGGGCAAACCTTAACACTGAAGCTTTCTTT | CASSVGPGANLNTEAFF
once | TRBJ1-1 | TRBD1 | TRBV7-8 | TGTGCCAGCAGCTTAGGGGGCCGGGACAGCGCTTTCTTT | CASSLGGRDSAFF
. | TRBJ1-2 | . | TRBV20-1 | TGCAGGGTTAAGGGGGTGGGCTACACCTTC | CRVKGVGYTF
. | TRBJ2-4 | TRBD2 | TRBV14 | TGTGCCAGCAGCCAAGGACTAGCGGGGGAGAGAAACATTCAGTACTTC | CASSQGLAGERNIQYF
. | TRBJ2-1 | . | TRBV5-6 | TGTGCCAGCAGCCTAGACGGGTTGTCCTACAATGAGCAGTTCTTC | CASSLDGLSYNEQFF
. | TRBJ2-1 | . | TRBV6-5 | TGTGCCAGCACCGACGGAGGCTACAATGAGCAGTTCTTC | CASTDGGYNEQFF
. | TRBJ2-3 | . | TRBV5-1 | TGCGCCAGCAGCTTCGAGGGCACAGATACGCAGTATTTT | CASSFEGTDTQYF
. | TRBJ2-2 | . | TRBV7-8 | TGTGCCAGCAGCTTAGCGGGACACTCGAACACCGGGGAGCTGTTTTTT | CASSLAGHSNTGELFF
. | TRBJ1-2 | . | TRBV5-1 | TGCGCCAGCAGCCCGAGGACAGTCTATGGCTACACCTTC | CASSPRTVYGYTF
. | TRBJ1-4 | . | TRBV25-1 | TGTGCCAGCAGCAGGGGTGATGAAAAACTGTTTTTT | CASSRGDEKLFF
. | TRBJ1-5 | TRBD1 | TRBV6-2/TRBV6-3 | TGTGCCAGCAGTTACTCAGGGGGCTACAATCAGCCCCAGCATTTT | CASSYSGGYNQPQHF
. | TRBJ2-7 | . | TRBV5-1 | TGCGCCAGCAGCCCCGACGGGGTAACGGGGGAGCAGTACTTC | CASSPDGVTGEQYF
. | TRBJ1-2 | . | TRBV6-5 | TGTGCCAGCAGTCTTGACAGGACTAACTATGGCTACACCTTC | CASSLDRTNYGYTF
once | TRBJ1-3 | . | TRBV14 | TGTGCCAGCAGCTCGGCGGCGGTGGGCTCTGGAAACACCATATATTTT | CASSSAAVGSGNTIYF
few | TRBJ1-5 | TRBD1 | TRBV19 | TGTGCCAGTAGTATATTTGGGGACAGGGCCAGCAATCAGCCCCAGCATTTT | CASSIFGDRASNQPQHF
. | TRBJ2-1 | TRBD2 | TRBV15 | TGTGCCACCAGCTGGACTAGCGGGGGTTCGACTGAGCAGTTCTTC | CATSWTSGGSTEQFF
. | TRBJ2-2 | . | TRBV27 | TGTGCCAGCAGTCTACTCGACAGGTTCGCGAACACCGGGGAGCTGTTTTTT | CASSLLDRFANTGELFF
few | TRBJ1-5 | . | TRBV24-1 | TGTGCCACCAGTGATCCCACAGGGTCCAATCAGCCCCAGCATTTT | CATSDPTGSNQPQHF
. | TRBJ2-7 | TRBD1 | TRBV7-8 | TGTGCCAGCAGCTCATCCGGGACAGGGGGCGCAAGGGGCGAGCAGTACTTC | CASSSSGTGGARGEQYF
. | TRBJ1-1 | . | TRBV11-2 | TGTGCCAGCAGCTTAGGTAGGAGCACTGAAGCTTTCTTT | CASSLGRSTEAFF
. | TRBJ1-6 | TRBD1 | TRBV2 | TGTGCCAGCAGCCGGGACAGCAATTCACCCCTCCACTTT | CASSRDSNSPLHF
. | TRBJ1-5 | TRBD1 | TRBV5-6 | TGTGCCAGCAGCCCTGGACAGGGACGAAATCAGCCCCAGCATTTT | CASSPGQGRNQPQHF
. | TRBJ1-5 | . | TRBV6-4 | TGTGCCAGCAGTGACTCGATGTCGGATCAGCCCCAGCATTTT | CASSDSMSDQPQHF